One sample yielded the 11 T cell receptor beta chains listed below, sequenced in a study of somatic mutations in cytotoxic T cells in rheumatoid arthritis. Libraries were prepared by immunoSEQ multiplex PCR; TCRdb keeps only in-frame clonotypes and omits some of them. This table has about 10,000 clones, approximately 86% appearing once. Sequencing was done on a sample of CD8+ T cells sorted from blood. These receptors came from an adult with rheumatoid arthritis.

The rearrangement uses TRBV18 and TRBJ2-2; no clear D gene. Germline loops: CDR1 KGHSH, CDR2 LQKENI. Trimming pared 0 bases from V and 1 base from J, leaving 6 bases between. CDR3 length: 15 amino acids. The CDR3 DNA reads TGTGCCAGCTCACCACCAGGCCTGAACACCGGGGAGCTGTTTTTT. Residues: CASSPPGLNTGELFF.

The CDR3, as DNA: TGTGCCAGAAGCTTGGCCTCTAGCGGGGTTCCCTCCTACGAGCAGTACTTC. This gives the protein CARSLASSGVPSYEQYF. The chain combines TRBV5-3 with TRBJ2-7; 9 bases match TRBD2. TRBV5-3 is an ORF for which the function is uncertain. The CDR3 covers 17 residues. The V segment lost 0 bases and the J segment 0 bases; nucleotides outside the gene matches: 7.

This chain joins TRBV9 and TRBJ1-5; weak D call: TRBD1 (5 bases). Trimming took off 3 bases at V and 3 bases at J, with 13 bases between the two ends. The CDR3 extends over 15 amino acids. The germline CDR1 and CDR2 sequences are SGDLS and YYNGEE. The CDR3 nucleotides read TGTGCCAGCAGCGAAGGGTTGGGACCCAATCAGCCCCAGCATTTT. Its protein product is CASSEGLGPNQPQHF.

This chain connects TRBV7-3 to TRBJ2-1, with TRBD1 as a possible D gene (5 bases). This CDR3 comprises 14 residues. Trimming removed 6 bases from V and 5 bases from J, with 14 bases in between. The germline V gene has CDR1 SGHTA and CDR2 FQGTGA. CDR3 sequence (DNA): TGTGCCAGCAGTCTCTATCCAGGGAACAATGAGCAGTTCTTC. Translated: CASSLYPGNNEQFF.

The chain links TRBV9 to TRBJ1-3, with D unresolved. Germline CDR1 and CDR2: SGDLS and YYNGEE. This CDR3 is built from 17 residues. Trimming removed 0 bases from V and 2 bases from J, with 15 bases in between. The CDR3 loop is CASSVAPRGSPGNTIYF. The CDR3 coding sequence is TGTGCCAGCAGCGTAGCCCCGCGAGGCTCTCCTGGAAACACCATATATTTT.

This chain joins TRBV5-1 and TRBJ2-4; maybe TRBD1 (5 bases). In germline, CDR1 is SGHRS, CDR2 YFSETQ. CDR3 length equals 14 residues. V shed 2 bases and J shed 5 bases, with 11 bases lying between them. Written as DNA, the CDR3 is TGCGCCAGCAGCTTTAGGGGTCAGCAAAACATTCAGTACTTC. It yields the protein CASSFRGQQNIQYF.

The chain uses TRBV14 and TRBJ2-1; TRBD2 might be the D (6 bases). The V gene lost 0 bases and the J gene lost 0 bases, with 9 bases spanning the gap. Germline V gene lookup returns CDR1 SGHDN and CDR2 FVKESK. This CDR3 comprises 16 residues. The CDR3 nucleotides read TGTGCCAGCAGCCAAGAGGGACTCTCCTCCTACAATGAGCAGTTCTTC. Encoded protein: CASSQEGLSSYNEQFF.

The chain recombines TRBV19 with TRBJ1-1; unclear D gene. Germline V gene data show CDR1 as LNHDA and CDR2 as SQIVND (reference sequence). CDR3 size: 15 residues. Trimming stripped 3 bases from V and 5 bases from J, with 16 bases between. The CDR3 spells CASSMTGSGLTEAFF. In DNA form, the CDR3 reads TGTGCCAGTAGTATGACGGGCTCGGGTCTTACTGAAGCTTTCTTT.

This clone has only one observation. The chain couples TRBV5-5 to TRBJ1-4, with D unresolved. The CDR3 has 14 residues. CDR1 SGHKS and CDR2 YYEKEE come from the germline V gene (reference sequence). With 1 base removed from V and 1 base from J, the gap between germline ends came to 5 bases. The DNA for the CDR3 is TGTGCCAGCAGCTTGTCCTTAACTAATGAAAAACTGTTTTTT. It encodes CASSLSLTNEKLFF.

This chain links TRBV7-8 with TRBJ1-2; 7 bases are shared with TRBD1. Germline trimming cut 4 bases from V and 8 bases from J; bases unmatched to any gene: 19. The CDR3 is 17 amino acids. Germline V gene data show CDR1 as SGHVS and CDR2 as FQNEAQ. The CDR3 protein is CASSSGTAGSLSWGYTF. The DNA of the CDR3 is TGTGCCAGCAGCTCCGGGACAGCGGGATCCCTATCCTGGGGCTACACCTTC.

The V gene is TRBV27, the J gene TRBJ1-2, with TRBD1 matching 7 bases. Unmatched junction bases numbered 11, after V lost 5 bases and J lost 5 bases. The germline V gene has CDR1 MNHEY and CDR2 SMNVEV (reference sequence). The CDR3 is 15 amino acids. The CDR3 is CASSLRGKGSYGYTF. The CDR3 coding sequence is TGTGCCAGCAGTCTCAGGGGGAAGGGGTCTTATGGCTACACCTTC.